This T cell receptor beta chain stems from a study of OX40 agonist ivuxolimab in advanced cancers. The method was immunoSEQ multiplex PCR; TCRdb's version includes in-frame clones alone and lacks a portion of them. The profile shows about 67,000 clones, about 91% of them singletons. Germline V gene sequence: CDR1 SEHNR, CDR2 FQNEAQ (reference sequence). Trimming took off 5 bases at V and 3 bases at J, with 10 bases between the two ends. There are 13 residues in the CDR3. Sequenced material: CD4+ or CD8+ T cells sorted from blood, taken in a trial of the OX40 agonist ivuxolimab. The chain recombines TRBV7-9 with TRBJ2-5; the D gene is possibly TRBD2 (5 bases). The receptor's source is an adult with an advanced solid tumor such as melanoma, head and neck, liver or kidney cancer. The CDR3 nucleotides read TGTGCCAGCAGCGTCAGCGGCAAAGAGACCCAGTACTTC. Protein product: CASSVSGKETQYF.